This is a list of T cell receptor beta chains from one sample in a study of cytomegalovirus exposure and HLA in healthy donors. Measured with immunoSEQ multiplex PCR; TCRdb has only the in-frame clones, and not every one. The table records more than 85,000 clones, 80% of them present only once. The sample taken for sequencing was PBMCs. These TCRs come from a young man in good health and CMV-seropositive. Each CDR3 is given with its conserved first and last residue. D genes are given only for firm matches. Clone size appears in some rows only: once, few, many, or a class for an expanded clone.

TRBV4-1,NA,TRBJ2-2,NA,CASSRLIIGELFF,TGCGCCAGCAGCCGACTTATAATCGGGGAGCTGTTTTTT
TRBV6-1,NA,TRBJ1-6,NA,CASSLYVHNSPLHF,TGTGCCAGCAGCTTATACGTACATAATTCCCCCCTCCACTTT
TRBV7-9,NA,TRBJ1-5,TRBD1,CASSPGTGFQPQHF,TGTGCCAGCAGCCCCGGGACAGGTTTCCAGCCCCAGCATTTT
TRBV7-9,NA,TRBJ1-1,NA,CASSLSGSITEAFF,TGTGCCAGCAGCTTATCGGGGAGCATCACTGAAGCTTTCTTT
TRBV2,NA,TRBJ2-2,TRBD2,CASSLLAGGFANTGELFF,TGTGCCAGCAGTCTCCTAGCGGGGGGCTTCGCGAACACCGGGGAGCTGTTTTTT
TRBV15,NA,TRBJ1-2,NA,CATSRDGYWGRLYGYTF,TGTGCCACCAGCAGAGATGGATATTGGGGCCGACTCTATGGCTACACCTTC
TRBV11-2,NA,TRBJ1-3,NA,CASSLARGTYSGNTIYF,TGTGCCAGCAGCTTAGCGCGGGGGACCTACTCTGGAAACACCATATATTTT
TRBV14,NA,TRBJ1-2,NA,CASRQVGELVQVSGYTF,TGTGCCAGCAGACAAGTGGGAGAACTGGTTCAGGTCTCTGGCTACACCTTC
TRBV28,NA,TRBJ2-5,NA,CASSPLGNGGPQETQYF,TGTGCCAGCAGTCCGCTGGGAAACGGGGGGCCACAAGAGACCCAGTACTTC
TRBV15,NA,TRBJ2-6,NA,CATSSPRVGSAGANVLTF,TGTGCCACCAGCTCCCCCAGGGTTGGGTCTGCTGGGGCCAACGTCCTGACTTTC
TRBV7-9,once,TRBJ1-5,NA,CASSLGENQPQHF,TGTGCCAGCAGCTTAGGAGAAAATCAGCCCCAGCATTTT
TRBV6-5,NA,TRBJ2-7,TRBD1,CASSYRDSGAYEQYF,TGTGCCAGCAGTTACAGGGACAGTGGGGCTTACGAGCAGTACTTC
TRBV7-8,NA,TRBJ1-2,TRBD1,CASSLRQGANYGYTF,TGTGCCAGCAGCTTGAGACAGGGGGCTAACTATGGCTACACCTTC
TRBV6-4,NA,TRBJ1-2,TRBD1,CASSKTGDSGYTF,TGTGCCAGCAGCAAGACAGGGGACTCTGGCTACACCTTC
TRBV6-5,many,TRBJ2-3,TRBD2,CASSYERGVPDTQYF,TGTGCCAGCAGTTACGAGCGGGGGGTTCCAGATACGCAGTATTTT
TRBV5-4,few,TRBJ1-2,TRBD1,CASSPGQGAQNYGYTF,TGTGCCAGCAGCCCTGGACAGGGGGCGCAGAACTATGGCTACACCTTC
TRBV5-1,once,TRBJ2-7,NA,CASSSAGPLHEQYF,TGCGCCAGCAGCTCGGCGGGACCCCTCCACGAGCAGTACTTC
TRBV19,NA,TRBJ1-3,NA,CATRASLSGNTIYF,TGTGCCACCCGCGCGTCTCTCTCTGGAAACACCATATATTTT
TRBV27,NA,TRBJ1-4,TRBD1,CASSSRIRDRGSTNEKLFF,TGTGCCAGCAGTTCCCGGATTCGGGACAGGGGATCAACTAATGAAAAACTGTTTTTT
TRBV20-1,NA,TRBJ1-2,TRBD1,CSAPTGGGYTF,TGCAGTGCTCCGACAGGGGGTGGCTACACCTTC
TRBV9,once,TRBJ1-2,TRBD1,CASSVVRGGYTF,TGTGCCAGCAGCGTAGTCAGGGGGGGCTACACCTTC
TRBV6-1,once,TRBJ1-1,NA,CASSEAQNTEAFF,TGTGCCAGCAGTGAAGCACAGAACACTGAAGCTTTCTTT
TRBV4-1,NA,TRBJ2-7,TRBD1,CASSLDRGSYEQYF,TGCGCCAGCAGCTTAGACAGGGGCTCCTACGAGCAGTACTTC
TRBV4-1,NA,TRBJ2-2,NA,CASSWHPGELFF,TGCGCCAGCAGCTGGCACCCCGGGGAGCTGTTTTTT
TRBV7-9,NA,TRBJ2-7,TRBD1,CASSFSTGLGPYEQYF,TGTGCCAGCAGCTTTTCGACAGGGCTGGGGCCATACGAGCAGTACTTC